These 19 T cell receptor beta chains were sequenced from one sample in a study of metastatic and nonmetastatic thyroid tumors. Via MiXCR, TCRdb re-called the PCR reads. The table records about 59,000 clones, 15% to 20% of them present only once. Each patient went into thyroid surgery without having received any treatment. Source material: blood. The receptors were gathered from a male donor with papillary thyroid cancer or a benign thyroid nodule (not recorded which). Some clones in this sample may be carry-over from other donors' samples.

This clone was picked up many times. This chain links TRBV4-2 with TRBJ1-2; D is unclear. The CDR3 consists of 15 residues. Germline loops: CDR1 LGHNA, CDR2 YNFKEQ. V was pared by 0 bases and J by 3 bases, with 11 bases between. The CDR3, as DNA: TGTGCCAGCAGCCAAGATATGAGACTGCACTATGGCTACACCTTC. It is translated as CASSQDMRLHYGYTF.

The sample holds many counts of this clone. This rearrangement joins TRBV27 to TRBJ1-2; D is undetermined. Germline CDR1 is MNHEY and CDR2 is SMNVEV (reference sequence). The CDR3 runs 12 residues. Trimming removed 7 bases from V and 3 bases from J, with 9 bases in between. CDR3 DNA: TGTGCCAGCAAGGAACGGGACTATGGCTACACCTTC. Protein product: CASKERDYGYTF.

This clone was recorded at least ten times. This chain uses TRBV11-2 with TRBJ2-1; D tentatively reads TRBD1 or TRBD2 (5 bases each). Germline V gene sequence: CDR1 SGHAT, CDR2 FQNNGV. This CDR3 has 15 residues. Trimming removed 7 bases from V and 9 bases from J, with 22 bases in between. The chain's CDR3 is CASNPKGHGAFEQFF. The CDR3 region has the DNA TGTGCCAGCAACCCAAAAGGCCACGGGGCGTTTGAGCAGTTCTTC.

This clone was seen repeatedly, ten times or more. Other nucleotide sequences in the sample specify the same CDR3. The rearrangement uses TRBV6-5 and TRBJ1-5; no definite D call. Germline V lookup: CDR1 MNHEY, CDR2 SVGAGI. The CDR3 extends over 13 amino acids. Trimming pared 2 bases from V and 7 bases from J, leaving 9 bases between. The CDR3 nucleotides are TGTGCCAGCAGTTACGCCCCCGGGCAGCCCCAGCATTTT. It is translated as CASSYAPGQPQHF.

Only a few counts were recorded for this clone. The rearrangement joins TRBV12-3 or TRBV12-4 to TRBJ1-1, with TRBD1 identical over 9 bases. This CDR3 has 16 residues. Losses at the gene ends were 5 bases for V and 4 bases for J; bases not matched to a gene: 11. This chain's CDR3 is CASSPFPLTGGTEAFF. CDR3 coding DNA: TGTGCCAGCAGTCCCTTTCCCCTGACAGGGGGCACTGAAGCTTTCTTT.

This clone showed up many times. V is TRBV20-1 and J is TRBJ2-5, with TRBD2 matching 11 bases. Germline CDR1 is DFQATT and CDR2 is SNEGSKA (reference sequence). The CDR3 runs to 18 residues. J was trimmed by 1 base and V by 2 bases; bases with no gene match: 12. Here the CDR3 reads CSARPSSGGRPFQETQYF. Written as DNA, the CDR3 is TGCAGTGCTAGACCATCTAGCGGGGGGCGCCCTTTCCAAGAGACCCAGTACTTC.

A word on this clone: A much larger clone differs by one base, so this may be a read error. Other DNA sequences in this sample translate to the same CDR3. This chain's CDR3 is CASSLALYGYTF. The CDR3, as DNA: TGTGCCAGCAGCTTAGCACTGTATGGCTACACCTTC. The chain recombines TRBV7-2 with TRBJ1-2, with D hard to call. The V gene lost 0 bases and the J gene lost 5 bases, with 4 bases spanning the gap. This CDR3 contains 12 residues. Germline CDR1 and CDR2: SGHTA and FQGNSA. The full variable domain, with the rest looked up from reference TRBV7-2 and TRBJ1-2, is GAGVSQSPSNKVTEKGKDVELRCDPISGHTALYWYRQSLGQGLEFLIYFQGNSAPDKSGLPSDRFSAERTGGSVSTLTIQRTQQEDSAVYLCASSLALYGYTFGSGTRLTVV.

This clone appeared many times. The rearrangement joins TRBV27 to TRBJ2-2; D assignment may be TRBD1 or TRBD2 (6 bases each). The CDR3 extends over 14 amino acids. The V end lost 10 bases, the J end lost 5 bases, and 17 bases lay between the germline ends. Germline CDR1 and CDR2: MNHEY and SMNVEV (reference sequence). This CDR3 is CAIPGGRNTGELFF. DNA for the CDR3: TGTGCCATTCCTGGGGGGCGGAATACCGGGGAGCTGTTTTTT.

This clone showed up just a few times. An end of the junction does not agree with germline; a read error may underlie this. The genes are TRBV28 and TRBJ2-3, with D maybe TRBD2 (5 bases). This CDR3 is 13 amino acids long. Germline assignment: CDR1 MDHEN and CDR2 SYDVKM. The CDR3 is CVSAEGRTDTQYF. The DNA of the CDR3 is TGTGTCAGCGCTGAGGGCCGCACAGATACGCAGTATTTT.

This clone was observed at least ten times. V and J are TRBV7-2 and TRBJ2-1, with D tentatively TRBD1 or TRBD2 (6 bases each). Germline CDR1 and CDR2: SGHTA and FQGNSA. Trimming cost V 4 bases and J 9 bases, with 10 bases left between them. The CDR3 covers 12 residues. In DNA, the CDR3 is TGTGCCAGCAGCTGGGGGGCCGGTGAGCAGTTCTTC. Protein product: CASSWGAGEQFF.

This clone was counted at least ten times. This sequence joins TRBV27 and TRBJ1-1; 7 nucleotides match TRBD1. Germline loops: CDR1 MNHEY, CDR2 SMNVEV (reference sequence). This CDR3 region has 12 residues. V shed 6 bases, J shed 4 bases, and the junction held 2 bases outside the gene matches. The CDR3 is CASRTGSTEAFF. The CDR3 bases are TGTGCCAGCAGGACAGGGTCCACTGAAGCTTTCTTT.

This clone was detected many times. The gene calls are TRBV9 and TRBJ1-6; a possible D gene is TRBD1 (6 bases). There are 15 residues in the CDR3. Germline lookup yields CDR1 SGDLS and CDR2 YYNGEE. V lost 3 bases to trimming and J lost 8 bases, with 15 bases between them. The CDR3 protein is CASSARGPRDSPLHF. The CDR3, as DNA: TGTGCCAGCAGCGCCAGGGGCCCCCGGGATTCACCCCTCCACTTT. Full variable domain (outside the CDR3, taken from reference TRBV9 and TRBJ1-6): DSGVTQTPKHLITATGQRVTLRCSPRSGDLSVYWYQQSLDQGLQFLIQYYNGEERAKGNILERFSAQQFPDLHSELNLSSLELGDSALYFCASSARGPRDSPLHFGNGTRLTVT.

This clone was observed many times. The gene calls are TRBV6-1 and TRBJ2-7; possibly TRBD1 for D (6 bases). The V end lost 4 bases, the J end lost 0 bases, and 13 bases lay between the germline ends. Looked up from germline, CDR1 is MNHNS and CDR2 is SASEGT. The CDR3 has 15 residues. CDR3 DNA: TGTGCCAGCAGTGCAGAGACAGGCGGCTCCTACGAGCAGTACGTC. Its translation: CASSAETGGSYEQYV.

Comment on this clone: Given a much more abundant clone one base away, this may be a read error. The V gene is TRBV5-6, the J gene TRBJ1-1; D remains unclear. CDR1 and CDR2 from the germline V gene are SGHDT and YYEEEE. Deletions cut 0 bases from V and 1 base from J, with 10 bases between. This CDR3 comprises 15 residues. In DNA, the CDR3 is TGTGCCAGCAGCTTGGCCGGACCCACGAACACTGAAGCTTTCTTT. It yields the protein CASSLAGPTNTEAFF.

This clone turned up a few times. This chain joins TRBV11-3 and TRBJ2-7, with D tentatively TRBD1 (8 bases). With 6 bases removed from V and 3 bases from J, the gap between germline ends came to 12 bases. The CDR3 has 13 residues. Germline V gives CDR1 SGHNT, CDR2 YENEEA. The CDR3 DNA reads as TGTGCCAGCAGGACAGGGGAGGGCTACGAGCAGTACTTC. It specifies CASRTGEGYEQYF.

This clone has a handful of counts. This chain uses TRBV6-2 or TRBV6-3 with TRBJ2-3; 14 bases are a match to TRBD2. The germline V gene encodes CDR1 MNHEY and CDR2 SVGEGT. The CDR3 extends over 17 amino acids. J gave up 2 bases and V 6 bases, and 7 bases lay outside the gene matches. This CDR3 reads CASSIRLAGGPTDTQYF. CDR3 nucleotides: TGTGCCAGCAGCATTAGACTAGCGGGAGGGCCCACAGATACGCAGTATTTT.

This clone was recorded a few times. Other DNA sequences of this sample code for an identical CDR3. The chain has TRBV28 and TRBJ2-2, with TRBD1 matching 9 bases. Trimming took 6 bases from V and 8 from J; bases not matched to a gene: 13. This CDR3 spans 16 amino acids. Germline V gene lookup returns CDR1 MDHEN and CDR2 SYDVKM. CDR3 sequence (DNA): TGTGCCAGCAGCCTCACAGGGACAGGGAAGACTGGGGAGCTGTTTTTT. Its protein is CASSLTGTGKTGELFF.

With respect to this clone: Possible read error: a much larger clone is one base away. This chain uses TRBV5-1 with TRBJ2-5; 11 positions agree with TRBD2. V shed 4 bases, J shed 2 bases, and the junction held 10 bases outside the gene matches. The CDR3 extends over 17 amino acids. Germline V gene lookup returns CDR1 SGHRS and CDR2 YFSETQ. The CDR3 sequence is CASSRGLAVGIQETQYF. In nucleotides, the CDR3 is TGCGCCAGCAGCCGGGGACTAGCGGTAGGAATACAAGAGACCCAGTACTTC. The full variable domain, with the rest looked up from reference TRBV5-1 and TRBJ2-5, is KAGVTQTPRYLIKTRGQQVTLSCSPISGHRSVSWYQQTPGQGLQFLFEYFSETQRNKGNFPGRFSGRQFSNSRSEMNVSTLELGDSALYLCASSRGLAVGIQETQYFGPGTRLLVL.

This clone was seen at least ten times. The chain couples TRBV29-1 to TRBJ2-3; tentatively, D is TRBD1 (6 bases). Germline CDR1 is SQVTM and CDR2 is ANQGSEA. The length of the CDR3 is 13 residues. The ends were cut back, 2 bases at V and 2 bases at J, with 8 bases in the middle. Here the CDR3 reads CSVERGITDTQYF. DNA for the CDR3: TGCAGCGTTGAAAGGGGGATCACAGATACGCAGTATTTT.